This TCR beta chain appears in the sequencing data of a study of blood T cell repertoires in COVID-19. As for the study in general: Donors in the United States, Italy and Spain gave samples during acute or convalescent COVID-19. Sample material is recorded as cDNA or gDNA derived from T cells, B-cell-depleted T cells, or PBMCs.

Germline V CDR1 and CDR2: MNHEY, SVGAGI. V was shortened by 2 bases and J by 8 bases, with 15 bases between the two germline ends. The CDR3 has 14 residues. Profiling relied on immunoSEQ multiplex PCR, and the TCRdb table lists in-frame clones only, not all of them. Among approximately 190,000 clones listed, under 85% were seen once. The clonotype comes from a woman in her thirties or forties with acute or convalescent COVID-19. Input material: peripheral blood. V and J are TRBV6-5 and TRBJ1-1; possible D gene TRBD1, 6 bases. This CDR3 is CASSYSLWGPEAFF. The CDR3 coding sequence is TGTGCCAGCAGTTACAGTCTTTGGGGGCCGGAAGCTTTCTTT.